This TCR beta chain was profiled in a study of shared clonotypes between healthy human individuals. The CDR3 is 15 amino acids. The germline CDR1 and CDR2 sequences are MNHEY and SMNVEV (reference sequence). With 5 bases clipped from V and 9 bases from J, the junction kept 11 bases outside the gene matches. Terminally differentiated effector memory CD45RA+ cells were excluded from the naive CD8 cells, which were CD45RO-negative and positively selected for CCR7. Donors, healthy HIV-negative adults, lacked recent acute infections or vaccinations. Method: immunoSEQ multiplex PCR; TCRdb's copy keeps in-frame clones and lacks some. This sample yields around 700,000 clones, of which roughly nine tenths are seen a single time; about a quarter belongs to the top ten.

The sequence derives from a man in his thirties or forties in good health. Sequencing input: naive CD8+ T cells sorted from blood. The rearrangement joins TRBV27 to TRBJ2-2, with TRBD1 matching over 8 bases. CDR3 bases: TGTGCCAGCAGTGCTACTTCAGGACAGGGCAGGGAGCTGTTTTTT. Protein sequence: CASSATSGQGRELFF.